The source of this T cell receptor (beta chain) is a study of blood T cell repertoires in COVID-19. Study-wide context: In each case, the material was cDNA or gDNA derived from T cells, B-cell-depleted T cells, or PBMCs.

Authors' processing steps: From reference gene primer amplification, estimates of nucleated cell counts were derived. Using immunoSEQ multiplex PCR, the repertoire was profiled, and TCRdb retains in-frame clones only, with some absent. For V, J and clone size, that table is used; D and trimming come from the DNA. This sample has 180,000 or so clones, with approximately 80% found just once. The CDR3 contains 13 residues. Germline V gives CDR1 SGHRS, CDR2 YFSETQ. V was pared by 7 bases and J by 2 bases, with 12 bases between. Sequenced: peripheral blood. The chain combines TRBV5-1 with TRBJ2-5; no reliable D call. The clonotype was recovered from a woman aged 40 to 50 with COVID-19, enrolled during active disease. CDR3 sequence reads: CASCGQVQETQYF. The DNA for the CDR3 is TGCGCCAGCTGTGGCCAGGTACAAGAGACCCAGTACTTC.